A selection of T cell receptor beta chains follows, all from one sample in a study of identical twins. TCRdb independently ran MiXCR on the 5' RACE reads; one entry per CDR3 protein. The top ten hold about 0.91% of the sample, which has 500,000 to 550,000 distinct CDR3 sequences, roughly 21% seen once. These sequences were also reported in another study, on T cells expressing NK-cell markers.

The sample taken for sequencing was CD4+ T cells sorted from blood. These receptor sequences come from a woman aged 18-35 years in good health. The conserved cysteine and the conserved F or W are not part of the CDR3 here.

TRBV5-6	TRBJ2-3	ASSLLGTSKDLDTQY
TRBV28	TRBJ2-2	ASKWAGELF
TRBV5-1	TRBJ1-1	ASSSSERGARPTNTEAF
TRBV20-1	TRBJ1-1	SAREGQGGSEAF
TRBV20-1	TRBJ1-5	SASRGGGDQPQH
TRBV27	TRBJ2-7	ASAPPGILGYEQY
TRBV7-2	TRBJ1-2	ASSPDRSGYT
TRBV20-1	TRBJ2-5	SAPTGGQETQY
TRBV5-1	TRBJ2-3	ASKLAEPDTQY
TRBV7-9	TRBJ2-2	ASSHLGGAGELF
TRBV9	TRBJ2-1	ASSPQSARDNEQF
TRBV7-2	TRBJ2-7	ASSLSNGALTEQY
TRBV6-2/TRBV6-3	TRBJ2-1	ASSTPAQGYNEQF
TRBV20-1	TRBJ1-4	SAKDGSNEKLF
TRBV29-1	TRBJ2-1	SSRGGSSYNEQF
TRBV20-1	TRBJ2-1	SARRTSGWAYNEQF
TRBV10-3	TRBJ2-7	ATSGTRDYEQY
TRBV29-1	TRBJ1-2	SAARQGIYGYT
TRBV4-1	TRBJ1-4	ASSQDFGATNEKLF
TRBV25-1	TRBJ2-7	ASSVAYEQY
TRBV9	TRBJ2-7	ASSGGTSYEQY
TRBV5-1	TRBJ2-7	ASSFGTGKGYEQY
TRBV5-1	TRBJ2-6	ASSFSGPILGANVLT
TRBV20-1	TRBJ2-5	SARKELAGDRETQY
TRBV9	TRBJ2-5	ASSVGQGYETQY
TRBV12-3/TRBV12-4	TRBJ1-5	ASSLARKNQPQH
TRBV20-1	TRBJ2-7	SASPGTGKYYEQY
TRBV5-1	TRBJ2-3	ASSLSADTQY
TRBV5-1	TRBJ1-2	ASSLEGQNLVGYT
TRBV20-1	TRBJ2-1	SVRRGGSYNEQF
TRBV29-1	TRBJ2-5	SVAPGETQY
TRBV20-1	TRBJ2-5	SAREGPEETQY
TRBV10-2	TRBJ2-1	ASSRDGEQF
TRBV2	TRBJ2-5	ASSEQQHQETQY
TRBV7-9	TRBJ2-7	ASSLAAGIYEQY
TRBV20-1	TRBJ2-1	SARGQGINEQF
TRBV29-1	TRBJ1-1	SVEAKGRGATEAF
TRBV28	TRBJ2-5	ASSTWVYQETQY
TRBV12-3/TRBV12-4	TRBJ1-4	ASSLTWTLF
TRBV20-1	TRBJ1-4	SAAGATNEKLF
TRBV12-3/TRBV12-4	TRBJ1-1	ASSKGAQGSNTEAF
TRBV10-3	TRBJ2-7	AISQGGEQY
TRBV5-1	TRBJ2-2	ASSSPGLLTGELF
TRBV6-1	TRBJ1-5	ASRSGQGDQPQH
TRBV19	TRBJ2-1	ASRRDLWVDEQF
TRBV7-2	TRBJ2-7	ASSSSGWSSYEQY
TRBV25-1	TRBJ2-1	ASSEWNKGGDNYNEQF
TRBV27	TRBJ2-3	ASAREFTDTQY
TRBV4-2	TRBJ2-1	ASSQTRLAGTQF
TRBV20-1	TRBJ2-5	SALPRPGLAGAYQETQY